This T cell receptor beta chain was identified in a study of response to subunit inactivated influenza vaccine. Study results and limitations: Seasonal influenza vaccination, on each occasion, was suggested by the authors to recruit few new T cells.

TCRdb itself ran the RT-PCR reads through MiXCR, one entry per CDR3 protein. The sample lists approximately 570,000 distinct CDR3 sequences, around 8% occurring once. This clonotype was observed many times. Its antigen is still unknown. V gave up 3 bases and J gave up 4 bases; unmatched junction bases: 6. The CDR3 is 16 residues long. Germline V gene lookup returns CDR1 SEHNR and CDR2 FQNEAQ (reference sequence). The clonotype was recovered from a man aged 50 to 69 who received an inactivated influenza vaccine. The V gene is TRBV7-9, the J gene TRBJ1-5; 10 nucleotides match TRBD1. Specimen: PBMCs from blood, collected around 25 months after vaccination. The CDR3: CASSLGDRGGNQPQHF. The CDR3, as DNA: TGTGCCAGCAGCTTGGGGGACAGGGGAGGAAATCAGCCCCAGCATTTT.